A selection of T cell receptor beta chains follows, all from one sample in a study of cytomegalovirus exposure and HLA in healthy donors. Repertoires were generated with immunoSEQ multiplex PCR, while TCRdb's copy carries only in-frame clones and drops some. This sample has fewer than 150,000 clones; about four fifths occur once, and the top ten carry around 4.1%. The sample taken for sequencing was PBMCs. These TCRs come from a man in his forties in good health and CMV-seropositive. Each CDR3 is given with its conserved first and last residue. D genes are given only for firm matches. Rows may omit the clone size; those that give it use once, few, many or a size class.

j_call v_call d_call clone_size cdr3_nt cdr3_aa
TRBJ1-4 TRBV12-5 . few TGTGCTAGTGGTTCCCTCGGGGAAAAACTGTTTTTT CASGSLGEKLFF
TRBJ1-1 TRBV30 . . TGTGCCTGCCGGAGGGGAGGCACTGAAGCTTTCTTT CACRRGGTEAFF
TRBJ2-3 TRBV14 . . TGTGCCAGCAGCCAACTAGTCTTCGCGGGGAGTACAGATACGCAGTATTTT CASSQLVFAGSTDTQYF
TRBJ2-5 TRBV5-4 TRBD2 . TGTGCCAGCAGTCGCGCGGGGGTAGTAGAGACCCAGTACTTC CASSRAGVVETQYF
TRBJ1-5 TRBV2 . . TGTGCCAGCAGTCGGGGATACAATCAGCCCCAGCATTTT CASSRGYNQPQHF
TRBJ1-4 TRBV7-6 TRBD1 . TGTGCCAGCAGCCCACAGGGGGCAACTGAAAAACTGTTTTTT CASSPQGATEKLFF
TRBJ1-5 TRBV5-1 TRBD1 . TGCGCCAGCAGCTTGGACAGGGGGTCTCAGCCCCAGCATTTT CASSLDRGSQPQHF
TRBJ2-2 TRBV5-1 TRBD1 . TGCGCCAGCAGCTTCTACAGGGGGGACACCGGGGAGCTGTTTTTT CASSFYRGDTGELFF
TRBJ2-7 TRBV19 TRBD1 few TGTGCCAGCCCCAGGGGGTCGTCCTACGAGCAGTACTTC CASPRGSSYEQYF
TRBJ2-7 TRBV2 . . TGTGCCAGCATCCCCGACAGGAGCACCTACGAGCAGTACTTC CASIPDRSTYEQYF
TRBJ2-2 TRBV5-1 . . TGCGCCAGCAGCCCTATATACACCGGGGAGCTGTTTTTT CASSPIYTGELFF
TRBJ1-1 TRBV10-2 . . TGCGCCAGCAGTGAGAGGGGAGGTCGGGCCGTGGGGGGCACTGAAGCTTTCTTT CASSERGGRAVGGTEAFF
TRBJ1-2 TRBV5-4 . few TGTGCCAGCAGCTCCGGGGAAGAATATGGCTACACCTTC CASSSGEEYGYTF
TRBJ2-1 TRBV5-1 . . TGCGCCAGCAGCCGAGACAGAAGCTCCTACAATGAGCAGTTCTTC CASSRDRSSYNEQFF
TRBJ2-7 TRBV13 . . TGTGCCAGCAGCTTCCGGGGTACAGGGTTCGAGCAGTACTTC CASSFRGTGFEQYF
TRBJ1-3 TRBV30 TRBD1 . TGTGCCTGGAGTGGGACAGGCCTCTCTGGAAACACCATATATTTT CAWSGTGLSGNTIYF
TRBJ2-5 TRBV5-4 TRBD2 . TGTGCCAGCAGTCGGGGACTAGCCCCTGGAGAGACCCAGTACTTC CASSRGLAPGETQYF
TRBJ2-1 TRBV7-3 TRBD2 . TGTGCCAGCAGCTTACGTTCTTCTAGCGGGGGGGCCGGCAATGAGCAGTTCTTC CASSLRSSSGGAGNEQFF
TRBJ1-5 TRBV30 TRBD1 few TGTGCCTGGAGTGTATTGGGACAGGCCAATCAGCCCCAGCATTTT CAWSVLGQANQPQHF
TRBJ1-6 TRBV6-5 . . TGTGCCAGCAGTAACCAACTCGATTCACCCCTCCACTTT CASSNQLDSPLHF
TRBJ2-7 TRBV7-9 TRBD1 . TGTGCCAGCAGCCACCCGGGACAGACGCCTTACGAGCAGTACTTC CASSHPGQTPYEQYF
TRBJ1-5 TRBV10-3 . once TGTGCCATCAGTGAGTCCAGGAATCAGCCCCAGCATTTT CAISESRNQPQHF
TRBJ2-7 TRBV5-1 TRBD2 . TGCGCCAGCAGCTTGGTGGGCGGGAGGGCCTCGGGCGAGCAGTACTTC CASSLVGGRASGEQYF
TRBJ1-5 TRBV7-9 TRBD1 . TGTGCCAGCAGCCGCTGGACAGGGAGCGATCAGCCCCAGCATTTT CASSRWTGSDQPQHF
TRBJ2-1 TRBV30 TRBD2 . TGTGCCTGGAGTAGACTAGCCTATGAGCAGTTCTTC CAWSRLAYEQFF
TRBJ2-7 TRBV11-3 TRBD2 few TGTGCCAGCAGCGTGGGACTAGTAGGCGAGCAGTACTTC CASSVGLVGEQYF
TRBJ2-2 TRBV6-5 . few TGTGCCAGCACAAAAGGAGACACCGGGGAGCTGTTTTTT CASTKGDTGELFF
TRBJ1-5 TRBV7-2 . . TGTGCCAGCAGCCCTGGCCCAGATAGCAATCAGCCCCAGCATTTT CASSPGPDSNQPQHF